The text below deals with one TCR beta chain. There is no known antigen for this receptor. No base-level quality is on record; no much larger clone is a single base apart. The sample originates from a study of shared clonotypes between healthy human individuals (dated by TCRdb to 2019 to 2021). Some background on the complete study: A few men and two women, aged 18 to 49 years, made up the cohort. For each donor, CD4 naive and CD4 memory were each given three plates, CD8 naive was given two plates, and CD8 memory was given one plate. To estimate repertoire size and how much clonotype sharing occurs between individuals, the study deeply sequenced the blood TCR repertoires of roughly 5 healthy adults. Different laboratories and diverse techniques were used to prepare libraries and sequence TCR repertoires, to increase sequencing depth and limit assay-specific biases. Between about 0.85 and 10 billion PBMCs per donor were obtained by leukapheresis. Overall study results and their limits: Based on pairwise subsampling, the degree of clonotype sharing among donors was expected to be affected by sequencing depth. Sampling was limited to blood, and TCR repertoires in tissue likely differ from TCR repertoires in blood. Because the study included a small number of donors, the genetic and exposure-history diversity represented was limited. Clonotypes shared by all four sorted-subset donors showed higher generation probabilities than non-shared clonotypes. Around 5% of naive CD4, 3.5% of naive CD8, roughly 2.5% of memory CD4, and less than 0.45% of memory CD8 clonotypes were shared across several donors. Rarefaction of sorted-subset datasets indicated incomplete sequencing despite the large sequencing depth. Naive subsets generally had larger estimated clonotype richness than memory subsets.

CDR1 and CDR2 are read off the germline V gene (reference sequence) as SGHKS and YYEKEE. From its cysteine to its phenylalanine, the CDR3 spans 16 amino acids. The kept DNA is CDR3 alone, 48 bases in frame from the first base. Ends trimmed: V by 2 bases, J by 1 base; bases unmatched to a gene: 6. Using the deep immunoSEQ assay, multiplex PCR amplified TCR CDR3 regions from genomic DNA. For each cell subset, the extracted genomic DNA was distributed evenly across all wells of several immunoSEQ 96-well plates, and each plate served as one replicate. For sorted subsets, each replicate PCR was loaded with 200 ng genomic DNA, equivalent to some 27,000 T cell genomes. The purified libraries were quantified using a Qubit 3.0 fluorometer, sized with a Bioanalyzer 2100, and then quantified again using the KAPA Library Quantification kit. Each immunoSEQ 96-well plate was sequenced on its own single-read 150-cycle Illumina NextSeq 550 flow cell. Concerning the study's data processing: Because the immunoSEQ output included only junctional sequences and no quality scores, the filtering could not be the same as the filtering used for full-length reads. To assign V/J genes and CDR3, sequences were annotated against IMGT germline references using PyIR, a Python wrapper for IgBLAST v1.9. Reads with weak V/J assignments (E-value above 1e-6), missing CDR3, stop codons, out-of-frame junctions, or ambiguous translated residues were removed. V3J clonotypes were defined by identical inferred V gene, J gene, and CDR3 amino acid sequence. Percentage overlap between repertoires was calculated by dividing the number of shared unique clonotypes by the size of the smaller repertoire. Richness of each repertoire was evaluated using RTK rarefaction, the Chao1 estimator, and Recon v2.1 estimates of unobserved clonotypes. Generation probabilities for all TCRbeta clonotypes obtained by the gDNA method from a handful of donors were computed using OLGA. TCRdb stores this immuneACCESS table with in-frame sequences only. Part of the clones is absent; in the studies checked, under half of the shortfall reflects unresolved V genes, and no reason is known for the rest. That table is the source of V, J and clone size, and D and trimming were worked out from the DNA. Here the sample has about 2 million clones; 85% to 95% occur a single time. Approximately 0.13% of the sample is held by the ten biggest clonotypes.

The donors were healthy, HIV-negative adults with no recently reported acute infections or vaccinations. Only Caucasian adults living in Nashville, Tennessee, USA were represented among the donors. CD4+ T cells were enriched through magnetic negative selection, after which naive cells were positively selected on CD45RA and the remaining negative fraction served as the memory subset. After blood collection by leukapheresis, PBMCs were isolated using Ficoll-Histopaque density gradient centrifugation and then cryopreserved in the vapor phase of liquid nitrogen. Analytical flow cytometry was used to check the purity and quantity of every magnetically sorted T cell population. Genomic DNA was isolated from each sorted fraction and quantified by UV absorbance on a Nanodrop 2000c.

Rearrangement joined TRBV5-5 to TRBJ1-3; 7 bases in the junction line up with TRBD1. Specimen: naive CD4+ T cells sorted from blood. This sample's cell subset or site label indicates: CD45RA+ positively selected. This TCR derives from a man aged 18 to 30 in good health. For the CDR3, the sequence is CASSFPDRPSGNTIYF. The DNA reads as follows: TGTGCCAGCAGCTTCCCGGACAGGCCTTCTGGAAACACCATATATTTT.